This TCR beta chain stems from a study of CD8 T cells in ankylosing spondylitis. By quantitative 5'-RACE with molecular barcodes, the TCR beta libraries were made. TCRdb fed the 5' RACE reads into MiXCR, producing one record per CDR3 protein. The table includes about 450,000 distinct CDR3 sequences, about 25% detected once. Germline lookup yields CDR1 SQVTM and CDR2 ANQGSEA. V lost 4 bases and J 0 bases, leaving 9 bases between the germline ends. The CDR3 is 13 residues long. Worth noting for this clonotype: The antigen remains unidentified.

The study, taken as a whole, reports: Ankylosing spondylitis blood seemed to carry a telltale TCR beta motif made of under ten highly homologous variants. Clones linked to disease were reported to show significant enrichment in matched ankylosing spondylitis synovial fluid.

The receptor comes from a male donor with ankylosing spondylitis. The chain combines TRBV29-1 with TRBJ1-1, with a tentative D call TRBD1 (5 bases). The material sequenced was blood, either unsorted or a sorted T cell fraction (not recorded which). The DNA for the CDR3 is TGCAGCGTTGGGTGGGGGATGAACACTGAAGCTTTCTTT. It specifies CSVGWGMNTEAFF.